The 6 T cell receptor beta chains below were found in one sample sequenced in a study of shared clonotypes between healthy human individuals. Sequenced by immunoSEQ multiplex PCR; TCRdb stores in-frame clones only, minus some. The sample records about 980,000 clones, over 60% being singletons. Sequenced material: memory CD4+ T cells sorted from blood. Described subset: CD45RA-negative fraction. Receptors originate from a man between 18 and 29 years old in good health.

The V call is TRBV7-3, the J call TRBJ2-1; 8 positions match TRBD2. Germline lookup yields CDR1 SGHTA and CDR2 FQGTGA. J gave up 5 bases and V 1 base, and 4 bases lay outside the gene matches. The CDR3 runs 15 residues. The CDR3, as DNA: TGTGCCAGCAGCTTAAAAGCGGGGGAGAACAATGAGCAGTTCTTC. Its translation: CASSLKAGENNEQFF.

The J gene is TRBJ1-6, the V gene TRBV10-2, with unresolved D. Trimming cost V 2 bases and J 9 bases, with 8 bases left between them. The CDR3 is made up of 13 amino acids. Per germline, CDR1 WSHSY and CDR2 SAAADI. The CDR3 region is CASSEEGVSPLHF. CDR3 in DNA: TGCGCCAGCAGTGAGGAGGGAGTTTCACCCCTCCACTTT.

The chain combines TRBV2 with TRBJ1-6; the D is unclear. Trimming took 5 bases from V and 9 from J, leaving 14 bases between them. This CDR3 contains 14 residues. Germline V gene data show CDR1 as SNHLY and CDR2 as FYNNEI. The CDR3 sequence is CASSTADGSSPLHF. In DNA, the CDR3 is TGTGCCAGCAGTACGGCGGATGGGAGTTCACCCCTCCACTTT.

The chain carries TRBV4-2 and TRBJ1-3; 7 bases match TRBD1. CDR1 and CDR2 from the germline V gene are LGHNA and YNFKEQ. CDR3 length: 14 residues. V trimming: 4 bases; J trimming: 6 bases; junction bases outside the gene matches: 6. CDR3 sequence (DNA): TGTGCCAGCAGCCGCGACAGGGTGGAAAACACCATATATTTT. Translating gives CASSRDRVENTIYF.

The chain recombines TRBV28 with TRBJ1-1; 8 bases align to TRBD1. J lost 6 bases, V lost 4 bases, and 16 bases had no gene match. This CDR3 spans 17 amino acids. Per the germline V gene, CDR1 is MDHEN and CDR2 is SYDVKM. CDR3 residues: CASSSIAGGSRLSEAFF. CDR3 DNA sequence: TGTGCCAGCAGTTCAATTGCAGGGGGCAGTCGATTATCTGAAGCTTTCTTT. Complete variable domain (other parts from reference TRBV28 and TRBJ1-1): DVKVTQSSRYLVKRTGEKVFLECVQDMDHENMFWYRQDPGLGLRLIYFSYDVKMKEKGDIPEGYSVSREKKERFSLILESASTNQTSMYLCASSSIAGGSRLSEAFFGQGTRLTVV.

J is TRBJ2-7 and V is TRBV10-3, with 10 bases that match TRBD1. The length of the CDR3 is 15 residues. The V gene end was trimmed by 7 bases and the J gene end by 3 bases; junction bases not matched to a gene: 9. Germline loops: CDR1 ENHRY, CDR2 SYGVKD. Here the CDR3 DNA reads TGTGCCATCAAGCCCCGGACAGGGGGGGTCTACGAGCAGTACTTC. It is translated as CAIKPRTGGVYEQYF.